The 12 T cell receptor beta chains in this list originate from one sample, sequenced in a study of blood T cell repertoires in COVID-19. Some clones are missing from TCRdb's copy, which holds only in-frame ones; the method was immunoSEQ multiplex PCR. In the table there are roughly 56,000 clones, around 93% of which are singletons. Sample: peripheral blood. The receptors were sampled from a man in his forties or fifties with active COVID-19.

This clone was detected a few times. J is TRBJ1-5 and V is TRBV6-5; 7 bases line up with TRBD1. The J segment lost 1 base and the V segment lost 5 bases, leaving 5 bases of the junction unmatched. The CDR3 extends over 15 amino acids. Germline CDR1 MNHEY, CDR2 SVGAGI. The CDR3 nucleotides read TGTGCCAGCAGTCCGACAGGGATGAGCAATCAGCCCCAGCATTTT. Protein product: CASSPTGMSNQPQHF.

The chain combines TRBV6-2 or TRBV6-3 with TRBJ1-2, with 8 bases that match TRBD1. The CDR3 extends over 14 amino acids. Germline assignment: CDR1 MNHEY and CDR2 SVGEGT. Trimming removed 0 bases from V and 4 bases from J; junction bases left unmatched: 1. The CDR3 sequence: CASSYSDRGYGYTF. The CDR3 nucleotides are TGTGCCAGCAGTTACTCTGACAGGGGCTATGGCTACACCTTC.

This rearrangement joins TRBV28 to TRBJ2-2; maybe TRBD2 (5 bases). This CDR3 is built from 17 residues. V was trimmed by 7 bases and J by 7 bases, leaving 25 bases between them. The germline gives CDR1 MDHEN, CDR2 SYDVKM. The CDR3 sequence is CASNPMDFGLFGGELFF. The CDR3 DNA follows: TGTGCCAGCAACCCCATGGACTTTGGACTCTTCGGCGGGGAGCTGTTTTTT.

This chain connects TRBV28 to TRBJ2-7; 12 nucleotides align to TRBD2. Per the germline V gene, CDR1 is MDHEN and CDR2 is SYDVKM. CDR3 length equals 14 residues. Unmatched junction bases numbered 2, after V lost 3 bases and J lost 5 bases. In DNA form, the CDR3 reads TGTGCCAGCAGTTTGACTAGCGGGAGCCACGAGCAGTACTTC. Its protein product is CASSLTSGSHEQYF.

The chain recombines TRBV25-1 with TRBJ1-1; the D gene is possibly TRBD1 (6 bases). From germline, CDR1 is MGHDK and CDR2 SYGVNS. V lost 1 base to trimming and J lost 2 bases, with 11 bases between them. This CDR3 region has 15 residues. CDR3 protein: CASSELGRGNTEAFF. In nucleotides, the CDR3 is TGTGCCAGCAGTGAATTGGGCAGGGGAAACACTGAAGCTTTCTTT.

The DNA of the CDR3 is TGTGCCAGCAGGGACAGTAATTCACCCCTCCACTTT. This codes for CASRDSNSPLHF. The chain links TRBV27 to TRBJ1-6; perhaps TRBD1 as D (6 bases). The V gene lost 6 bases and the J gene lost 6 bases, with 6 bases spanning the gap. CDR3 size: 12 residues. Per germline, CDR1 MNHEY and CDR2 SMNVEV (reference sequence).

This rearrangement joins TRBV20-1 to TRBJ2-3; TRBD2 aligns across 12 bases. Trimming at V came to 3 bases and at J to 3 bases, leaving 7 bases not matched to a gene. The CDR3 spans 16 residues. Germline V gives CDR1 DFQATT, CDR2 SNEGSKA (reference sequence). The CDR3 DNA sequence: TGCAGTGCTAGTGAACTAGCGGGGGGCAGGACAGATACGCAGTATTTT. It is translated as CSASELAGGRTDTQYF.

This sequence joins TRBV28 and TRBJ1-5, with D uncertain. The CDR3 sequence is 14 residues long. Trimming took off 2 bases at V and 6 bases at J, with 11 bases between the two ends. Germline loops: CDR1 MDHEN, CDR2 SYDVKM. In DNA form, the CDR3 reads TGTGCCAGCAGTTTAAGAATAGTACGTCAGCCCCAGCATTTT. Amino acid sequence: CASSLRIVRQPQHF.

The chain links TRBV5-6 to TRBJ1-1; D is perhaps TRBD1 (6 bases). CDR3 length equals 14 residues. Per germline, CDR1 SGHDT and CDR2 YYEEEE. Trimming took off 5 bases at V and 3 bases at J, with 14 bases between the two ends. CDR3 DNA: TGTGCCAGCAGATCTCCCGACAGGTACACTGAAGCTTTCTTT. Its translation is CASRSPDRYTEAFF.

The V gene is TRBV3-1 (or the pseudogene TRBV3-2), the J gene TRBJ2-1, with 10 bases that match TRBD2. This CDR3 is 20 amino acids long. The germline CDR1 and CDR2 sequences are LGHDT and YNNKEL (reference sequence). J was trimmed by 9 bases and V by 0 bases; bases with no gene match: 20. The CDR3 reads CASSQERVRGAGGPLGEQFF. CDR3 coding DNA: TGTGCCAGCAGCCAAGAGCGTGTTCGGGGAGCGGGGGGGCCCCTGGGTGAGCAGTTCTTC.

In the case of this clone: Germline and junction disagree at one end, which may indicate a read error. The chain couples TRBV30 to TRBJ2-3, with 7 bases identical to TRBD2. The CDR3 runs 12 residues. The germline CDR1 and CDR2 sequences are GTSNPN and SVGIG (reference sequence). CDR3 amino acids: CARSGVGNTQYF. Here the CDR3 DNA reads TGTGCCCGGAGCGGGGTAGGAAATACGCAGTATTTT.

This clone was picked up one time. The CDR3 region has the DNA TGTGCCAGCAGCCAAAGTACAAACTACGAGCAGTACTTC. It codes for CASSQSTNYEQYF. The J gene is TRBJ2-7, the V gene TRBV3-1 (or the pseudogene TRBV3-2); D gene unclear. The germline V gene has CDR1 LGHDT and CDR2 YNNKEL (reference sequence). V gave up 2 bases and J gave up 3 bases, with 8 bases separating them. There are 13 residues in the CDR3.